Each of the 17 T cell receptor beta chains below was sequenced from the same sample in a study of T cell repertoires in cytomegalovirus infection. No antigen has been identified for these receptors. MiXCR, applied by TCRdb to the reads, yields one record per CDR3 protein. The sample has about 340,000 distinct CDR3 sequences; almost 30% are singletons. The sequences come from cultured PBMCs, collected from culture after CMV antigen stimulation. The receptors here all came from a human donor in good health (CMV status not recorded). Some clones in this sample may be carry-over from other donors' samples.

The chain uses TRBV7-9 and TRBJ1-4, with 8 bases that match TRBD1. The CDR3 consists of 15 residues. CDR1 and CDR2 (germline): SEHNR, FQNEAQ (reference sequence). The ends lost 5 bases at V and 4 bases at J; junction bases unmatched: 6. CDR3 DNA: TGTGCCAGCAGCCCCGGGACAGGCGATAATGAAAAACTGTTTTTT. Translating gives CASSPGTGDNEKLFF.

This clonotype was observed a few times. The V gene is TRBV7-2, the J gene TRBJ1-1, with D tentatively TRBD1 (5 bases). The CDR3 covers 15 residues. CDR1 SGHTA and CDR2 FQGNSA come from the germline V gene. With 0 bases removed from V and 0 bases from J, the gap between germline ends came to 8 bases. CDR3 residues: CASSLAGGVNTEAFF. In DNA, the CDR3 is TGTGCCAGCAGCTTAGCGGGGGGAGTGAACACTGAAGCTTTCTTT.

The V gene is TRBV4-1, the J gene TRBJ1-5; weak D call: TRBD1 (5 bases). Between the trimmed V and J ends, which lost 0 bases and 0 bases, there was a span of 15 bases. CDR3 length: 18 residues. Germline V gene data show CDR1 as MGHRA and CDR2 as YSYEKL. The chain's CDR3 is CASSQDFPGGGSNQPQHF. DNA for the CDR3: TGCGCCAGCAGCCAAGATTTCCCTGGTGGGGGTAGCAATCAGCCCCAGCATTTT.

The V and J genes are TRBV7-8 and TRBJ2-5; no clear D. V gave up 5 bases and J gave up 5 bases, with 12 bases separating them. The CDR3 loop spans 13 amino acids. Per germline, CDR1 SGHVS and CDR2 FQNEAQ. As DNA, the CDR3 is TGTGCCAGCAGCCGCCGTATAGGGGAGACCCAGTACTTC. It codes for CASSRRIGETQYF.

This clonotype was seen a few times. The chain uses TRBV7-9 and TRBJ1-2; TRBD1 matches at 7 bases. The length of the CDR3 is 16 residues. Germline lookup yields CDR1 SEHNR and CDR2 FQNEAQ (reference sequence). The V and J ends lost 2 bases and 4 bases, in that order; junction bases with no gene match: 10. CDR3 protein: CASSLSSRQGSYGYTF. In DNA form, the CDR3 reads TGTGCCAGCAGCTTATCGTCCAGACAGGGCAGCTATGGCTACACCTTC.

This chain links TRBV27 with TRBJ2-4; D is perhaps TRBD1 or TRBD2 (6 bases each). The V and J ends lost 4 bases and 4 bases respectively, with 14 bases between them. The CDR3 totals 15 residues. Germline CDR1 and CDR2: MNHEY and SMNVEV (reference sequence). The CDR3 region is CASSYAGGTKNIQYF. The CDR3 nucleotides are TGTGCCAGCAGTTACGCCGGAGGGACAAAAAACATTCAGTACTTC.

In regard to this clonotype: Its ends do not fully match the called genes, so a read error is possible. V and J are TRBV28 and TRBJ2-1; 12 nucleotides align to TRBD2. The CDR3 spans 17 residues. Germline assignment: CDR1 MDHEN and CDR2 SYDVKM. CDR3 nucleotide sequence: TGTGCCAGCAGTCCCAAAGGACTAGCGGGATCCTACAGTGAGCAGTTCTTC. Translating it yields CASSPKGLAGSYSEQFF.

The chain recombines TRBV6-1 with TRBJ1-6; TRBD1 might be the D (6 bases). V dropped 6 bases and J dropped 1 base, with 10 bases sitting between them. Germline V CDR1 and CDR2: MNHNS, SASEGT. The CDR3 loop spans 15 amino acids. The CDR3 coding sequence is TGTGCCAGCAGGCCACAGGGATCCTATAATTCACCCCTCCACTTT. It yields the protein CASRPQGSYNSPLHF.

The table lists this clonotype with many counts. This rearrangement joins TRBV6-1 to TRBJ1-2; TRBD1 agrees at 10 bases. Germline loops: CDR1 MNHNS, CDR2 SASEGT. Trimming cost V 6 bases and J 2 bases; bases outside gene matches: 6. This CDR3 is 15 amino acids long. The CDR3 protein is CASRGGTGENYGYTF. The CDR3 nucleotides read TGTGCCAGCAGAGGAGGGACAGGGGAAAACTATGGCTACACCTTC.

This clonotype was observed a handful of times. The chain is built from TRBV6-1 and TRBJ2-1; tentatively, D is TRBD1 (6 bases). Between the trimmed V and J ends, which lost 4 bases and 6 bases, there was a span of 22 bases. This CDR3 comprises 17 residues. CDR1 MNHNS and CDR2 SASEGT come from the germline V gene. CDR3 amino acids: CASSGGPGTSLANEQFF. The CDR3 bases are TGTGCCAGCAGTGGAGGCCCCGGGACAAGTCTAGCCAATGAGCAGTTCTTC.

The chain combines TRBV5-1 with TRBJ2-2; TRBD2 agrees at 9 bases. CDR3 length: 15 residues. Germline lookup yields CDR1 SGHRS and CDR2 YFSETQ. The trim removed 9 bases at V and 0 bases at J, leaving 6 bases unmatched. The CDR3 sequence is CATRSGSSNTGELFF. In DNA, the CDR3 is TGCGCCACCCGTAGCGGGAGTTCGAACACCGGGGAGCTGTTTTTT.

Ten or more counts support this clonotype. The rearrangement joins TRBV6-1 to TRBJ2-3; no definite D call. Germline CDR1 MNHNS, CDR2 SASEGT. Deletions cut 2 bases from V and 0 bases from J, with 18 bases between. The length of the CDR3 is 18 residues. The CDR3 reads CASSEQGYFMGSTDTQYF. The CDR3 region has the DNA TGTGCCAGCAGTGAACAAGGGTACTTCATGGGCAGCACAGATACGCAGTATTTT.

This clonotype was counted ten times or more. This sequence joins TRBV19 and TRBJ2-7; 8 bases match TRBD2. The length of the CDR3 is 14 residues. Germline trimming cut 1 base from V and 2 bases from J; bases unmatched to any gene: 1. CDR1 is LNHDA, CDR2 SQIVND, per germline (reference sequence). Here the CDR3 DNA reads TGTGCCAGTAGTATAGCGGGAGGGCCCTACGAGCAGTACTTC. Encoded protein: CASSIAGGPYEQYF.

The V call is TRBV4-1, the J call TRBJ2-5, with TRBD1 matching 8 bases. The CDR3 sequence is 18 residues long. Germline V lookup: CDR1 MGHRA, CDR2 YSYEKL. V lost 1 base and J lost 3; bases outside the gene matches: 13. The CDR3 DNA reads TGCGCCAGCAGCCAAGGCAGGGGGCTAAGAAAGGACAAAGAGACCCAGTACTTC. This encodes CASSQGRGLRKDKETQYF.

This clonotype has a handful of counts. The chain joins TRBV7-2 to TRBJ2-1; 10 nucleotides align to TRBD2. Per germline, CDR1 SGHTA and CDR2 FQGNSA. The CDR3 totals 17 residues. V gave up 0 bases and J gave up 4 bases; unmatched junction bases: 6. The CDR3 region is CASSLAASGRSYNEQFF. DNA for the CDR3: TGTGCCAGCAGCTTAGCGGCTAGCGGGAGATCTTACAATGAGCAGTTCTTC.

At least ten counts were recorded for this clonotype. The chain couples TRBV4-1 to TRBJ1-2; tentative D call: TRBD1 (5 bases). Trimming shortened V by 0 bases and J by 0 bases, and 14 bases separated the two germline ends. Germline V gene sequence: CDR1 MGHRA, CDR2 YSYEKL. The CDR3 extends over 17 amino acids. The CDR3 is CASSQDGTGGPNYGYTF. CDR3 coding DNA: TGCGCCAGCAGCCAAGATGGGACGGGGGGTCCTAACTATGGCTACACCTTC.

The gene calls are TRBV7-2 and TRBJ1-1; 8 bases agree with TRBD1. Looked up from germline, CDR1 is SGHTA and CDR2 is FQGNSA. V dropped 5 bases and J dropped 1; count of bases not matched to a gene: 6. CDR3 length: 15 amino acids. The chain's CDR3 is CASSKDRAENTEAFF. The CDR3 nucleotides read TGTGCCAGCAGCAAGGACAGGGCGGAGAACACTGAAGCTTTCTTT.